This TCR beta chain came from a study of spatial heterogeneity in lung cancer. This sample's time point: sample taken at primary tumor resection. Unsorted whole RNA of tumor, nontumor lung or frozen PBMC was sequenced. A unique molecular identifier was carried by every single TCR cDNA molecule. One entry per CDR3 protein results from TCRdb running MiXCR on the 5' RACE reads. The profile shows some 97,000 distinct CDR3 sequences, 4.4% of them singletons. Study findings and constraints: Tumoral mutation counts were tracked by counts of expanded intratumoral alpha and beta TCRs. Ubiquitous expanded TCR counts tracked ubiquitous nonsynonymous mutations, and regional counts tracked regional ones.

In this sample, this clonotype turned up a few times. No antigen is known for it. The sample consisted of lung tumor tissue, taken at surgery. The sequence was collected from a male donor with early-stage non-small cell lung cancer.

CDR3 sequence reads: CASSWGPGQGPISGANVLTF. CDR3 DNA: TGCGCCAGCAGCTGGGGGCCTGGACAGGGACCAATCTCTGGGGCCAACGTCCTGACTTTC. V gene TRBV5-1 combines with J gene TRBJ2-6; 8 positions agree with TRBD1. Germline V CDR1 and CDR2: SGHRS, YFSETQ. Trimming at V came to 3 bases and at J to 0 bases, leaving 14 bases not matched to a gene. This CDR3 comprises 20 residues.